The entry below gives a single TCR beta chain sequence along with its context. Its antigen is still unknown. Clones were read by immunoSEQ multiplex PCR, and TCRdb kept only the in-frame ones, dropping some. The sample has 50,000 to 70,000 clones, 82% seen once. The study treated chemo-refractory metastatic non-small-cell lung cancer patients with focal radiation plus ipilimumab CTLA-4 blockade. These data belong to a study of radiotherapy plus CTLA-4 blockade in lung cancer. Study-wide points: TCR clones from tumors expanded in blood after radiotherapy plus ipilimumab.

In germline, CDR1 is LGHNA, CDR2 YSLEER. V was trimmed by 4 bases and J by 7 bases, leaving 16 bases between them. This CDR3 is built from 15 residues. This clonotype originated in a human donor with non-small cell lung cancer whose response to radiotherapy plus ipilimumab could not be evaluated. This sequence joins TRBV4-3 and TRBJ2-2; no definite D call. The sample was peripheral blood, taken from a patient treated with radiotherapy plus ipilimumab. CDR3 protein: CASSPLRGSHGELFF. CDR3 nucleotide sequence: TGCGCCAGCAGCCCTCTTAGAGGCTCCCACGGGGAGCTGTTTTTT.